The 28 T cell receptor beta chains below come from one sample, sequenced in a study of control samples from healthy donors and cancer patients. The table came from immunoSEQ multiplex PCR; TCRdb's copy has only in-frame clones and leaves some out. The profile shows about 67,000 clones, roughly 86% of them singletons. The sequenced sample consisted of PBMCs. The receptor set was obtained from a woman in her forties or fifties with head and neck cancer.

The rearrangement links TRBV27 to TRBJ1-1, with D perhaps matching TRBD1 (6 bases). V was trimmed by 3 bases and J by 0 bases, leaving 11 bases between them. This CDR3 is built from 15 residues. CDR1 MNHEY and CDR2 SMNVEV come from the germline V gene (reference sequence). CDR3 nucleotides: TGTGCCAGCAGTTTTTACAGGGATGTGAACACTGAAGCTTTCTTT. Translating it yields CASSFYRDVNTEAFF.

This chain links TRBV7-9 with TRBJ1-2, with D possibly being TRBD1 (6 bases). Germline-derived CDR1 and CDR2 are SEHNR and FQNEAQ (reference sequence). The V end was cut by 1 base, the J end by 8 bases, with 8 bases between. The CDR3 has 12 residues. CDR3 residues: CASSLGGHGYTF. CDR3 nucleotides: TGTGCCAGCAGCTTAGGGGGGCACGGCTACACCTTC.

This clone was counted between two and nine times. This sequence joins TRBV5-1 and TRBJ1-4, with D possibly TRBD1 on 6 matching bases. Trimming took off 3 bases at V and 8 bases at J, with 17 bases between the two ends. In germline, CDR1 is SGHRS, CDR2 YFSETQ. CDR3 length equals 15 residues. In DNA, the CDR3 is TGCGCCAGCAGCTCCGGGGGCGGGTTGGGAGAAAAACTGTTTTTT. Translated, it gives CASSSGGGLGEKLFF.

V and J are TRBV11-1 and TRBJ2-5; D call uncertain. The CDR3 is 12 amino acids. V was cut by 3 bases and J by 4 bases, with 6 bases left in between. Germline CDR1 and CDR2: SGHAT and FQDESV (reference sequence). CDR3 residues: CASSFVRETQYF. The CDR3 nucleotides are TGTGCCAGCAGCTTCGTTCGAGAGACCCAGTACTTC.

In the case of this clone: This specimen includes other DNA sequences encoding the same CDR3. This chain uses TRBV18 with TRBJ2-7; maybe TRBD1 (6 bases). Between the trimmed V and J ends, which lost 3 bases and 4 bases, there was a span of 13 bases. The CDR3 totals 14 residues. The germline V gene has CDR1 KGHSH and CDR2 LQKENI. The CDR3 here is CASSPADSSYEQYF. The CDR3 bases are TGTGCCAGCTCACCCGCGGACAGTTCTTACGAGCAGTACTTC.

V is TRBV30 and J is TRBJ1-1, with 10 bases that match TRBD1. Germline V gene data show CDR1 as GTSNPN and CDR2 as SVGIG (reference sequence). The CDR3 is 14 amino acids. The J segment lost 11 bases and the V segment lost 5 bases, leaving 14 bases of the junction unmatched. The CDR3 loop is CAWSRGEGQGKAFF. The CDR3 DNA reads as TGTGCCTGGTCCAGGGGGGAGGGACAGGGGAAGGCTTTCTTT.

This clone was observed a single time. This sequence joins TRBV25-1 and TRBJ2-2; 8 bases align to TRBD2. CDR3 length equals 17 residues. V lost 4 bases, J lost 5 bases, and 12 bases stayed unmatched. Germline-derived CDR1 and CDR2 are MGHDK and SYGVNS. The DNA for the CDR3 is TGTGCCAGCAGTGGGACAGCGGGGGTACGAGGGACCGGGGAGCTGTTTTTT. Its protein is CASSGTAGVRGTGELFF.

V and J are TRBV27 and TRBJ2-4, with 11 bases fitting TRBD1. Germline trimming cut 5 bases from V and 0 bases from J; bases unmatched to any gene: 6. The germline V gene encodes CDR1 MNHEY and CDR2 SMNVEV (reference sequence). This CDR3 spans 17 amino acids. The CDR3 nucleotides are TGTGCCAGCAGTCCGAGGACAGGGGGCGTAGCCAAAAACATTCAGTACTTC. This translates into CASSPRTGGVAKNIQYF.

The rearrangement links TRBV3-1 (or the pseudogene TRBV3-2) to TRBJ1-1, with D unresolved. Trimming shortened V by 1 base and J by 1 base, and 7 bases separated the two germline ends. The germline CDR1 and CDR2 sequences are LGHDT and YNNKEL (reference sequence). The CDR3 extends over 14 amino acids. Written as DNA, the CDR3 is TGTGCCAGCAGCCAAGGACGGAAGAACACTGAAGCTTTCTTT. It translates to CASSQGRKNTEAFF.

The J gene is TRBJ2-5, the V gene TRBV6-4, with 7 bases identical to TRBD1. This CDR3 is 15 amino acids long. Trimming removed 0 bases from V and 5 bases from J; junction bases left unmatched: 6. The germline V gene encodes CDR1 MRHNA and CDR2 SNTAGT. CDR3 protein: CASSDSPGGRETQYF. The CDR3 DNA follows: TGTGCCAGCAGTGACTCCCCAGGGGGACGGGAGACCCAGTACTTC.

CDR3 sequence reads: CASSFSTVYNEQFF. DNA of the CDR3: TGTGCCAGCAGTTTCTCGACAGTTTACAATGAGCAGTTCTTC. The chain carries TRBV28 and TRBJ2-1, with a weak D call TRBD1 (5 bases). Germline lookup yields CDR1 MDHEN and CDR2 SYDVKM. The germline V and J ends were trimmed by 3 bases and 4 bases, with 10 bases remaining between them. CDR3 length: 14 amino acids.

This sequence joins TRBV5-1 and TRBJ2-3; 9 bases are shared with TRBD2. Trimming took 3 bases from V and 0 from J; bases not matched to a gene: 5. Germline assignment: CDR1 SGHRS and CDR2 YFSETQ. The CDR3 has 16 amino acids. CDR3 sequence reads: CASSWGAGGSTDTQYF. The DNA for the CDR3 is TGCGCCAGCAGCTGGGGAGCGGGGGGTAGCACAGATACGCAGTATTTT.

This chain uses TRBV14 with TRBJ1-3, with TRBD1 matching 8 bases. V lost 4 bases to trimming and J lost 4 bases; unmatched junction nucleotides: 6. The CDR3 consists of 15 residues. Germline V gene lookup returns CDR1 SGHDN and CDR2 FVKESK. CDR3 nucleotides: TGTGCCAGCAGCCGGACAGGGCTGGGAGGAAACACCATATATTTT. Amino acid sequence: CASSRTGLGGNTIYF.

The CDR3 DNA is TGTGCCAGCAGCCAAGATGGGGGGACAGTCTATGGCTACACCTTC. It is translated as CASSQDGGTVYGYTF. This chain joins TRBV3-1 (or the pseudogene TRBV3-2) and TRBJ1-2, with 7 bases matching TRBD1. This CDR3 is built from 15 residues. Germline CDR1 and CDR2: LGHDT and YNNKEL (reference sequence). With V trimmed by 0 bases and J by 4 bases, 5 bases remained unmatched.

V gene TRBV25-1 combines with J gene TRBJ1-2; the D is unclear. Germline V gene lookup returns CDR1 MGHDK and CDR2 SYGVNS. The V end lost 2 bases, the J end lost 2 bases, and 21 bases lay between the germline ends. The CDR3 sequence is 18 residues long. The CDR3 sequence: CASSERVRNRNLNYGYTF. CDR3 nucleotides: TGTGCCAGCAGTGAACGGGTTAGGAATCGAAACCTCAACTATGGCTACACCTTC.

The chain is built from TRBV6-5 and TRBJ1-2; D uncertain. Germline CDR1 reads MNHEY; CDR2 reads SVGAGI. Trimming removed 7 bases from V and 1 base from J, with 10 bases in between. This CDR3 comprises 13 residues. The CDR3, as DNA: TGTGCCAGCATGGAAGATATTAACTATGGCTACACCTTC. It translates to CASMEDINYGYTF.

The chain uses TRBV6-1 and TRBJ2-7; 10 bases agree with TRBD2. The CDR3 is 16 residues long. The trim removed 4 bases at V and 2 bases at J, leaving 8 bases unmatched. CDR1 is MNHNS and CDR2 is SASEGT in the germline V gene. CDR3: CASSALGLAAAYEQYF. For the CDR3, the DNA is TGTGCCAGCAGTGCCCTTGGACTAGCGGCCGCCTACGAGCAGTACTTC.

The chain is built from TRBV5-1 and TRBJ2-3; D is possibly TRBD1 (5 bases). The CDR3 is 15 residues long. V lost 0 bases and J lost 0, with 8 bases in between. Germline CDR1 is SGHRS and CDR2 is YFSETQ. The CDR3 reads CASSLEAGSTDTQYF. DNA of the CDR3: TGCGCCAGCAGCTTGGAGGCAGGGAGCACAGATACGCAGTATTTT.

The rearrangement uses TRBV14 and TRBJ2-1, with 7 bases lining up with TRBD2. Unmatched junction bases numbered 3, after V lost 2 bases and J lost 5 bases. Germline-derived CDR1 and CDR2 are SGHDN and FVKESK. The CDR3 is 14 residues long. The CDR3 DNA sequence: TGTGCCAGCAGCCAATTAGGACTAGACAATGAGCAGTTCTTC. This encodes CASSQLGLDNEQFF. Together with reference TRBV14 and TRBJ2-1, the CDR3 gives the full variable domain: EAGVTQFPSHSVIEKGQTVTLRCDPISGHDNLYWYRRVMGKEIKFLLHFVKESKQDESGMPNNRFLAERTGGTYSTLKVQPAELEDSGVYFCASSQLGLDNEQFFGPGTRLTVL.

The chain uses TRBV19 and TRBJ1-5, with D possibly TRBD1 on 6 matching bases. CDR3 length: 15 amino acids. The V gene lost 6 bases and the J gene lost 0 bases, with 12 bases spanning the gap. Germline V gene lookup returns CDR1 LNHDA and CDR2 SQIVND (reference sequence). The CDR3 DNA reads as TGTGCCAGTAGCACTCAGGGGACTAGCAATCAGCCCCAGCATTTT. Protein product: CASSTQGTSNQPQHF.

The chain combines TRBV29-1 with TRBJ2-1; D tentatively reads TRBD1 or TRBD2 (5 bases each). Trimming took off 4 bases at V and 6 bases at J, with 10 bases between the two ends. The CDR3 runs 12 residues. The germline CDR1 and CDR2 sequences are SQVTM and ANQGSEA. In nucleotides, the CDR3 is TGCAGCGTTGTCGGGGCGACCAATGAGCAGTTCTTC. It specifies CSVVGATNEQFF.

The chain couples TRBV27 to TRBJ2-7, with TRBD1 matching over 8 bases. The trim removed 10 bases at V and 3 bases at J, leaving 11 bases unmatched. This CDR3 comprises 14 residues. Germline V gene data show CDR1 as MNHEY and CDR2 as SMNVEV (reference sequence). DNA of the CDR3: TGTGCCAACGAAATGACAGGGGACATCTACGAGCAGTACTTC. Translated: CANEMTGDIYEQYF.

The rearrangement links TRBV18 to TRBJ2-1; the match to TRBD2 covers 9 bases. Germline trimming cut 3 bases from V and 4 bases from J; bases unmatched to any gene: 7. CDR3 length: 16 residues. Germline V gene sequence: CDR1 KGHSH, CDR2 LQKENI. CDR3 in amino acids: CASSPPGTSRYNEQFF. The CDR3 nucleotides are TGTGCCAGCTCACCTCCCGGGACTAGCCGGTACAATGAGCAGTTCTTC. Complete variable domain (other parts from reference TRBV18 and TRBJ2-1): NAGVMQNPRHLVRRRGQEARLRCSPMKGHSHVYWYRQLPEEGLKFMVYLQKENIIDESGMPKERFSAEFPKEGPSILRIQQVVRGDSAAYFCASSPPGTSRYNEQFFGPGTRLTVL.

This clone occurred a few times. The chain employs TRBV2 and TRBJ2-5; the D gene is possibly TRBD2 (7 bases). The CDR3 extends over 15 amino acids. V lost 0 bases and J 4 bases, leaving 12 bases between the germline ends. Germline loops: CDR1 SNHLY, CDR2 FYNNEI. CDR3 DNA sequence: TGTGCCAGCAGTGAAGCGCTCGGGGGGCGAGAGACCCAGTACTTC. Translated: CASSEALGGRETQYF.

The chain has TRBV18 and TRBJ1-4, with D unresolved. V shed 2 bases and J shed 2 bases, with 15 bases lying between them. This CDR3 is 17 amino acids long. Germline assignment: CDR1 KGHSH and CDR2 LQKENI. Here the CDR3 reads CASSPTRSPGTNEKLFF. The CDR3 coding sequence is TGTGCCAGCTCACCAACCAGGTCCCCGGGGACTAATGAAAAACTGTTTTTT.

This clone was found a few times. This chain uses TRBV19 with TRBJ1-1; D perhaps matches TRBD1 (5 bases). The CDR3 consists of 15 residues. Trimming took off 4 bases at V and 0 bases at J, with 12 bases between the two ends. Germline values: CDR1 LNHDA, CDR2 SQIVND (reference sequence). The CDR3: CASSSFGGLNTEAFF. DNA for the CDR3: TGTGCCAGTAGTAGTTTTGGGGGACTGAACACTGAAGCTTTCTTT.

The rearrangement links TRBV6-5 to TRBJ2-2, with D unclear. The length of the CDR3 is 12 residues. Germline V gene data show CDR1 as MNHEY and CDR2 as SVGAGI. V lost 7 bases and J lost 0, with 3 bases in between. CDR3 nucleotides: TGTGCCAGCAAACCGAACACCGGGGAGCTGTTTTTT. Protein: CASKPNTGELFF.

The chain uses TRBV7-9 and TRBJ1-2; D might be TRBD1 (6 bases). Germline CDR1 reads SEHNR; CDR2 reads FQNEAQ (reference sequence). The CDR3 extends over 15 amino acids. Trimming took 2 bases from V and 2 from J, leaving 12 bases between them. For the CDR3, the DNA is TGTGCCAGCAGCTTAAGTTCAGGGACAAACTATGGCTACACCTTC. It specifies CASSLSSGTNYGYTF.